These 5 T cell receptor beta chains came from one sample sequenced in a study of blood T cells in healthy people across ages. Sample-barcoded 5' priming and a J-beta primer mix drove a second PCR of roughly 6 to 12 cycles. Via MiXCR, TCRdb re-called the 5' RACE reads, giving one row per CDR3 protein. The table includes about 1.5 million distinct CDR3 sequences, roughly 43% detected once. Sequenced input: blood. These receptors all come from a woman younger than 35 in good health.

The chain is built from TRBV5-1 and TRBJ2-2; D ambiguous. Germline V CDR1 and CDR2: SGHRS, YFSETQ. CDR3 length equals 12 residues. Trimming stripped 2 bases from V and 6 bases from J, with 5 bases between. The CDR3 DNA reads as TGCGCCAGCAGCTTACAATCCGGGGAGCTGTTTTTT. This translates into CASSLQSGELFF. Looking up the rest from reference TRBV5-1 and TRBJ2-2 gives the full variable domain: KAGVTQTPRYLIKTRGQQVTLSCSPISGHRSVSWYQQTPGQGLQFLFEYFSETQRNKGNFPGRFSGRQFSNSRSEMNVSTLELGDSALYLCASSLQSGELFFGEGSRLTVL.

This chain uses TRBV12-3 or TRBV12-4 with TRBJ1-1; possible D gene TRBD1, 5 bases. This CDR3 is 13 amino acids long. Deletions cut 3 bases from V and 8 bases from J, with 13 bases between. The chain's CDR3 is CASSFAQGAEAFF. DNA of the CDR3: TGTGCCAGCAGTTTCGCCCAGGGAGCCGAAGCTTTCTTT.

The chain uses TRBV20-1 and TRBJ1-1; D is undetermined. Germline CDR1 reads DFQATT; CDR2 reads SNEGSKA (reference sequence). CDR3 size: 13 residues. V dropped 0 bases and J dropped 0 bases, with 5 bases sitting between them. The CDR3 nucleotides read TGCAGTGCTAGAGATCTGGTGAACACTGAAGCTTTCTTT. Translated, it gives CSARDLVNTEAFF.

This clonotype has more than one count but fewer than ten. The V call is TRBV7-9, the J call TRBJ1-5; D not resolved. This CDR3 is built from 15 residues. V shed 4 bases and J shed 5 bases, with 15 bases lying between them. The germline V gene has CDR1 SEHNR and CDR2 FQNEAQ (reference sequence). CDR3 residues: CASSSGGRDHQPQHF. In DNA form, the CDR3 reads TGTGCCAGCAGCTCAGGAGGGAGGGATCATCAGCCCCAGCATTTT.

This clonotype was observed a few times. This chain joins TRBV7-2 and TRBJ2-1; 9 positions agree with TRBD1. This CDR3 region has 16 residues. Trimming took 4 bases from V and 7 from J; bases not matched to a gene: 11. CDR1 SGHTA and CDR2 FQGNSA come from the germline V gene. The CDR3 sequence: CASSYSPGTGLNEQFF. CDR3 bases: TGTGCCAGCAGCTATAGTCCCGGGACAGGGTTGAATGAGCAGTTCTTC. Full variable domain (remainder filled in from reference TRBV7-2 and TRBJ2-1): GAGVSQSPSNKVTEKGKDVELRCDPISGHTALYWYRQSLGQGLEFLIYFQGNSAPDKSGLPSDRFSAERTGGSVSTLTIQRTQQEDSAVYLCASSYSPGTGLNEQFFGPGTRLTVL.